The 24 T cell receptor beta chains given below trace back to one sample, sequenced in a study of control samples from healthy donors and cancer patients. Sequencing used immunoSEQ multiplex PCR; TCRdb keeps in-frame clones, though not all of them. The sample records about 150,000 clones, almost 90% being singletons. Sequencing input: blood. The receptors were sampled from a man aged 18 to 30 in good health.

V and J are TRBV15 and TRBJ1-2; possibly TRBD1 for D (5 bases). CDR3 length equals 13 residues. Trimming pared 3 bases from V and 4 bases from J, leaving 9 bases between. The germline V gene encodes CDR1 LNHNV and CDR2 YYDKDF (reference sequence). CDR3: CATSSPRAYGYTF. For the CDR3, the DNA is TGTGCCACCAGCAGCCCCAGGGCCTATGGCTACACCTTC.

The chain carries TRBV6-6 and TRBJ1-6; D unresolved. The CDR3 sequence is 15 residues long. Between the trimmed V and J ends, which lost 6 bases and 8 bases, there was a span of 17 bases. The germline V gene encodes CDR1 MNHNY and CDR2 SVGAGI (reference sequence). CDR3 DNA: TGTGCCAGCAGGGTATGGAGGGAATTGGATTCACCCCTCCACTTT. It is translated as CASRVWRELDSPLHF.

The chain carries TRBV28 and TRBJ1-5; D is perhaps TRBD1 (6 bases). From germline, CDR1 is MDHEN and CDR2 SYDVKM. The CDR3 runs 15 residues. Trimming left V 3 bases short and J 3 bases short, with 12 bases between. In DNA, the CDR3 is TGTGCCAGCAGTTTTCCCGACAGGCCCAATCAGCCCCAGCATTTT. Translating it yields CASSFPDRPNQPQHF.

DNA for the CDR3: TGTGCCAGCAGCCCCATTGGTGCGAACACCGGGGAGCTGTTTTTT. It is translated as CASSPIGANTGELFF. This chain links TRBV9 with TRBJ2-2, with D hard to call. Germline CDR1 SGDLS, CDR2 YYNGEE. The CDR3 runs to 15 residues. V shed 4 bases and J shed 0 bases, with 10 bases lying between them. Filled out from reference TRBV9 and TRBJ2-2, the complete variable domain reads DSGVTQTPKHLITATGQRVTLRCSPRSGDLSVYWYQQSLDQGLQFLIQYYNGEERAKGNILERFSAQQFPDLHSELNLSSLELGDSALYFCASSPIGANTGELFFGEGSRLTVL.

The chain has TRBV14 and TRBJ1-4, with D perhaps TRBD1 (6 bases). The CDR3 is 13 residues long. Germline CDR1 is SGHDN and CDR2 is FVKESK. The germline V and J ends were trimmed by 5 bases and 8 bases, with 12 bases remaining between them. CDR3 sequence reads: CASSKGGVEKLFF. CDR3 DNA sequence: TGTGCCAGCAGCAAAGGGGGAGTGGAAAAACTGTTTTTT.

The rearrangement uses TRBV5-4 and TRBJ2-2, with D possibly being TRBD1 or TRBD2 (5 bases each). The CDR3 sequence is 13 residues long. Deletions cut 2 bases from V and 6 bases from J, with 8 bases between. Germline V gives CDR1 SGHNT, CDR2 YYREEE (reference sequence). The CDR3 DNA follows: TGTGCCAGCAGCTTCCGGGACGCCGGGGAGCTGTTTTTT. This sequence encodes CASSFRDAGELFF. Full variable domain (remainder filled in from reference TRBV5-4 and TRBJ2-2): ETGVTQSPTHLIKTRGQQVTLRCSSQSGHNTVSWYQQALGQGPQFIFQYYREEENGRGNFPPRFSGLQFPNYSSELNVNALELDDSALYLCASSFRDAGELFFGEGSRLTVL.

This clone was observed once. This chain uses TRBV11-2 with TRBJ2-3; TRBD1 matches at 8 bases. Unmatched junction bases numbered 3, after V lost 1 base and J lost 3 bases. Per germline, CDR1 SGHAT and CDR2 FQNNGV. This CDR3 is built from 15 residues. Here the CDR3 reads CASSLADRETDTQYF. Written as DNA, the CDR3 is TGTGCCAGCAGCTTAGCGGACAGGGAGACAGATACGCAGTATTTT.

The chain joins TRBV5-8 to TRBJ1-1; 10 bases fit TRBD1. The CDR3 is 16 residues long. CDR1 and CDR2 (germline): SGHTS, YDEGEE. V trimming: 2 bases; J trimming: 4 bases; junction bases outside the gene matches: 8. The CDR3 nucleotides read TGTGCCAGCAGCTTCGTGACAGGGGGCTATGGCACTGAAGCTTTCTTT. It codes for CASSFVTGGYGTEAFF.

The V and J genes are TRBV29-1 and TRBJ2-1; D is perhaps TRBD1 (5 bases). CDR1 is SQVTM, CDR2 ANQGSEA, per germline. This CDR3 spans 14 amino acids. V was trimmed by 7 bases and J by 2 bases, leaving 15 bases between them. The CDR3 loop reads CSAKETETYNEQFF. Written as DNA, the CDR3 is TGCAGCGCTAAGGAGACAGAAACCTACAATGAGCAGTTCTTC.

This clone was detected once. The CDR3 loop is CATSRGQFYEQYF. The CDR3, as DNA: TGTGCCACCAGCAGAGGACAGTTCTACGAGCAGTACTTC. The chain is built from TRBV15 and TRBJ2-7, with D perhaps TRBD1 (5 bases). CDR1 is LNHNV, CDR2 YYDKDF, per germline (reference sequence). The CDR3 runs 13 residues. The V end lost 1 base, the J end lost 3 bases, and 7 bases lay between the germline ends. The entire variable domain, with the rest obtained from reference TRBV15 and TRBJ2-7, is as follows: DAMVIQNPRYQVTQFGKPVTLSCSQTLNHNVMYWYQQKSSQAPKLLFHYYDKDFNNEADTPDNFQSRRPNTSFCFLDIRSPGLGDTAMYLCATSRGQFYEQYFGPGTRLTVT.

This clone was seen once. This rearrangement joins TRBV7-2 to TRBJ2-7; TRBD1 aligns across 7 bases. There are 13 residues in the CDR3. Germline V gives CDR1 SGHTA, CDR2 FQGNSA. The trim removed 2 bases at V and 2 bases at J, leaving 0 bases unmatched. The CDR3 region has the DNA TGTGCCAGCAGCTTACAGGGGGCCTACGAGCAGTACTTC. It is translated as CASSLQGAYEQYF.

V and J are TRBV9 and TRBJ1-2; 9 nucleotides align to TRBD1. Germline CDR1 SGDLS, CDR2 YYNGEE. The ends lost 4 bases at V and 4 bases at J; junction bases unmatched: 8. The CDR3 covers 15 residues. The CDR3 nucleotides are TGTGCCAGCAGCCCCACAGGGGGCCCGAGCTATGGCTACACCTTC. Translation gives CASSPTGGPSYGYTF.

The V and J genes are TRBV27 and TRBJ2-1; 8 bases match TRBD2. CDR1 MNHEY and CDR2 SMNVEV come from the germline V gene (reference sequence). The CDR3 runs 14 residues. The V and J ends lost 3 bases and 3 bases, in that order; junction bases with no gene match: 1. The CDR3 DNA follows: TGTGCCAGCAGTTTGCGGGGGGTCTACAATGAGCAGTTCTTC. This sequence encodes CASSLRGVYNEQFF.

The CDR3 DNA follows: TGTGCCAGCAGCCAACACTGGGAGGGACTAGCGGCAACCGGGGAGCTGTTTTTT. Translated, it gives CASSQHWEGLAATGELFF. This rearrangement joins TRBV7-2 to TRBJ2-2; 11 nucleotides match TRBD2. Trimming at V came to 5 bases and at J to 5 bases, leaving 13 bases not matched to a gene. The length of the CDR3 is 18 residues. Germline V gene sequence: CDR1 SGHTA, CDR2 FQGNSA.

The CDR3 loop reads CAISEYATGSSYNSPLHF. The CDR3 DNA sequence: TGTGCCATCAGTGAGTATGCGACAGGGAGCTCCTATAATTCACCCCTCCACTTT. The V call is TRBV10-3, the J call TRBJ1-6; 7 nucleotides align to TRBD1. The junction had 6 bases not matched to a gene; V was cut back by 1 base and J by 0 bases. CDR3 size: 18 residues. Germline V gene sequence: CDR1 ENHRY, CDR2 SYGVKD.

The chain carries TRBV14 and TRBJ2-1; 10 bases are a match to TRBD2. CDR1 and CDR2 from the germline V gene are SGHDN and FVKESK. The trim removed 0 bases at V and 13 bases at J, leaving 3 bases unmatched. The CDR3 totals 13 residues. The CDR3 region is CASSQELAGEQFF. CDR3 DNA sequence: TGTGCCAGCAGCCAAGAGCTAGCGGGGGAACAGTTCTTC.

The V call is TRBV30, the J call TRBJ1-2, with D possibly matching TRBD1 (5 bases). Per the germline V gene, CDR1 is GTSNPN and CDR2 is SVGIG (reference sequence). The germline V and J ends were trimmed by 2 bases and 6 bases, with 10 bases remaining between them. This CDR3 is built from 12 residues. This CDR3 is CAWSPWGDGYTF. Here the CDR3 DNA reads TGTGCCTGGAGTCCCTGGGGGGATGGCTACACCTTC.

J is TRBJ2-5 and V is TRBV9; D may be TRBD1 or TRBD2 (5 bases each). The CDR3 is 15 amino acids. The V end lost 3 bases, the J end lost 4 bases, and 16 bases lay between the germline ends. Germline V CDR1 and CDR2: SGDLS, YYNGEE. CDR3 residues: CASSGGALAAETQYF. CDR3 in DNA: TGTGCCAGCAGCGGAGGGGCTTTGGCCGCAGAGACCCAGTACTTC.

This clone was seen only a few times. The chain uses TRBV7-9 and TRBJ2-2, with a possible D match to TRBD1 (5 bases). V was shortened by 2 bases and J by 6 bases, with 7 bases between the two germline ends. CDR3 length: 13 amino acids. The germline CDR1 and CDR2 sequences are SEHNR and FQNEAQ (reference sequence). This CDR3 is CASSLLGAGELFF. The CDR3 region has the DNA TGTGCCAGCAGCTTATTAGGGGCCGGGGAGCTGTTTTTT.

The table lists this clone with a few counts. V and J are TRBV27 and TRBJ2-5; D gene ambiguous. Germline-derived CDR1 and CDR2 are MNHEY and SMNVEV (reference sequence). This CDR3 spans 10 amino acids. Trimming removed 7 bases at V and 1 base at J, with 1 base between. CDR3 loop: CASTQETQYF. The DNA for the CDR3 is TGTGCCAGCACCCAAGAGACCCAGTACTTC.

V usage is TRBV27 and J usage is TRBJ2-1; 8 nucleotides match TRBD2. The V gene's germline CDR1 is MNHEY and CDR2 SMNVEV (reference sequence). The V segment lost 6 bases and the J segment 0 bases; nucleotides outside the gene matches: 4. The CDR3 consists of 15 residues. The chain's CDR3 is CASRLAGSSYNEQFF. CDR3 DNA: TGTGCCAGCAGGTTAGCGGGGAGCTCCTACAATGAGCAGTTCTTC.

CDR3 in DNA: TGTGCCAGCAGCTTAGCTAGCGGGGGGGCCCCGCCCGAGCAGTACTTC. It codes for CASSLASGGAPPEQYF. This chain uses TRBV7-2 with TRBJ2-7; TRBD2 aligns across 11 bases. The V and J ends lost 0 bases and 6 bases, in that order; junction bases with no gene match: 7. The germline CDR1 and CDR2 sequences are SGHTA and FQGNSA. The CDR3 totals 16 residues.

The chain carries TRBV5-1 and TRBJ2-5; D is unresolved. The CDR3 contains 15 residues. Germline loops: CDR1 SGHRS, CDR2 YFSETQ. The ends were cut back, 3 bases at V and 1 base at J, with 13 bases in the middle. CDR3 residues: CASSSADGAQETQYF. For the CDR3, the DNA is TGCGCCAGCAGCTCGGCGGACGGCGCCCAAGAGACCCAGTACTTC.

This chain connects TRBV20-1 to TRBJ1-2; the D is unclear. Germline V CDR1 and CDR2: DFQATT, SNEGSKA (reference sequence). This CDR3 comprises 16 residues. V lost 3 bases and J 8 bases, leaving 25 bases between the germline ends. The CDR3 bases are TGCAGTGCTAGTGGAGTCGGGCATGGGGATGGTCGGGGCTACACCTTC. Amino acid sequence: CSASGVGHGDGRGYTF.